These 7 T cell receptor beta chains originate from one sample sequenced in a study of T cell changes during pregnancy in multiple sclerosis. Some clones are missing from TCRdb's copy, which holds only in-frame ones; the method was immunoSEQ multiplex PCR. The profile shows fewer than 20,000 clones, roughly 88% of them singletons. Sample: CD8+ T cells from peripheral blood mononuclear cells, taken after pregnancy. Receptors were obtained from a female donor in good health, enrolled as a control in a pregnancy study.

The chain is built from TRBV19 and TRBJ1-4; 7 positions agree with TRBD1. V shed 5 bases, J shed 1 base, and the junction held 10 bases outside the gene matches. This CDR3 region has 17 residues. The germline V gene encodes CDR1 LNHDA and CDR2 SQIVND (reference sequence). The CDR3 protein is CASSHTGDRRTNEKLFF. DNA of the CDR3: TGTGCCAGTAGTCACACAGGGGATCGGAGAACTAATGAAAAACTGTTTTTT.

The chain links TRBV4-1 to TRBJ1-1; unclear D gene. The ends were cut back, 0 bases at V and 4 bases at J, with 3 bases in the middle. The CDR3 length is 12 residues. Germline values: CDR1 MGHRA, CDR2 YSYEKL. The CDR3 region has the DNA TGCGCCAGCAGCCAAGAGCGCACTGAAGCTTTCTTT. This codes for CASSQERTEAFF.

The rearrangement uses TRBV27 and TRBJ1-2; possible D gene TRBD1, 6 bases. The ends were cut back, 0 bases at V and 8 bases at J, with 16 bases in the middle. The CDR3 runs to 15 residues. Germline loops: CDR1 MNHEY, CDR2 SMNVEV (reference sequence). The CDR3 nucleotides read TGTGCCAGCAGTTTATCGGAGACAGGCCGTGGGGGCTACACCTTC. The encoded protein is CASSLSETGRGGYTF.

By share, this clone counts as medium-sized. The CDR3 loop reads CASSSQEQGSYEQYF. Here the CDR3 DNA reads TGCGCCAGCAGCAGCCAGGAACAGGGCTCCTACGAGCAGTACTTC. The V gene is TRBV5-1, the J gene TRBJ2-7, with D perhaps TRBD1 (6 bases). Germline CDR1 and CDR2: SGHRS and YFSETQ. The V gene lost 4 bases and the J gene lost 0 bases, with 14 bases spanning the gap. The CDR3 loop spans 15 amino acids.

The V gene is TRBV7-2, the J gene TRBJ2-5, with TRBD2 matching 11 bases. Trimming cost V 6 bases and J 5 bases; bases outside gene matches: 14. In germline, CDR1 is SGHTA, CDR2 FQGNSA. The CDR3 is 17 amino acids. The chain's CDR3 is CASSFGDFSGGAETQYF. The CDR3 DNA is TGTGCCAGCAGTTTCGGGGACTTTAGCGGGGGGGCTGAGACCCAGTACTTC.

The rearrangement links TRBV19 to TRBJ2-4, with TRBD2 as a possible D gene (5 bases). Looked up from germline, CDR1 is LNHDA and CDR2 is SQIVND (reference sequence). Trimming removed 0 bases from V and 0 bases from J, with 21 bases in between. This CDR3 contains 20 residues. DNA for the CDR3: TGTGCCAGTAGTATAGATCGGTCACTAGAGCAAGATCTAGCCAAAAACATTCAGTACTTC. Protein sequence: CASSIDRSLEQDLAKNIQYF. Filled out from reference TRBV19 and TRBJ2-4, the complete variable domain reads DGGITQSPKYLFRKEGQNVTLSCEQNLNHDAMYWYRQDPGQGLRLIYYSQIVNDFQKGDIAEGYSVSREKKESFPLTVTSAQKNPTAFYLCASSIDRSLEQDLAKNIQYFGAGTRLSVL.

This clone was recorded once. The rearrangement links TRBV6-1 to TRBJ2-1; the match to TRBD2 covers 11 bases. Germline V lookup: CDR1 MNHNS, CDR2 SASEGT. With 4 bases clipped from V and 8 bases from J, the junction kept 7 bases outside the gene matches. This CDR3 spans 15 amino acids. The CDR3 spells CASSATSGSGDEQFF. DNA for the CDR3: TGTGCCAGCAGTGCTACTAGCGGGAGCGGTGATGAGCAGTTCTTC.